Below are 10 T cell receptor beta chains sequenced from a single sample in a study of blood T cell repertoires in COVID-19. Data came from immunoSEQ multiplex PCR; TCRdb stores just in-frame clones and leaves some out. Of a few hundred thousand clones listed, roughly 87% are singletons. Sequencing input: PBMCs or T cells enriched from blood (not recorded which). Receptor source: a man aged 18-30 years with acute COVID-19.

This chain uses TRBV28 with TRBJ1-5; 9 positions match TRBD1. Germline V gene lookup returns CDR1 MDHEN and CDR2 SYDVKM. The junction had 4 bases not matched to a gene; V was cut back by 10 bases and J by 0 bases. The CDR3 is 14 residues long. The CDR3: CATPGQGSNQPQHF. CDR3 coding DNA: TGTGCCACTCCGGGACAGGGTAGCAATCAGCCCCAGCATTTT.

The CDR3 is CASSSGQGNEKLFF. DNA of the CDR3: TGTGCCAGCAGCTCGGGACAGGGTAATGAAAAACTGTTTTTT. The chain carries TRBV7-2 and TRBJ1-4; TRBD1 agrees at 9 bases. Germline V gives CDR1 SGHTA, CDR2 FQGNSA. V dropped 4 bases and J dropped 4; count of bases not matched to a gene: 1. The CDR3 is made up of 14 amino acids.

The DNA of the CDR3 is TGCAGTGCTGTGAGGTACGAGCAGTACTTC. Its translation: CSAVRYEQYF. The chain recombines TRBV20-1 with TRBJ2-7; unclear D gene. The germline CDR1 and CDR2 sequences are DFQATT and SNEGSKA (reference sequence). Trimming cost V 5 bases and J 4 bases, with 6 bases left between them. CDR3 size: 10 residues.

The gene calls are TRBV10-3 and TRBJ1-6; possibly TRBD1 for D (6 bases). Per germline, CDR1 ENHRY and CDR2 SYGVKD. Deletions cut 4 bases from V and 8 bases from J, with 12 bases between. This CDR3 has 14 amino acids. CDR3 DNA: TGTGCCATCAGTGCGACAGGACGGGATTCACCCCTCCACTTT. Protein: CAISATGRDSPLHF.

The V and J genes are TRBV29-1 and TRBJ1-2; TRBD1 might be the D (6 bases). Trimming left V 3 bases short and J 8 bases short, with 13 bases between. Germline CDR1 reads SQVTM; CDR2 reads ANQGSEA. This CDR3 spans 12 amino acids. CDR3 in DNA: TGCAGCGTTGATCTGACCCAGGGGGGCTACACCTTC. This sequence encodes CSVDLTQGGYTF.

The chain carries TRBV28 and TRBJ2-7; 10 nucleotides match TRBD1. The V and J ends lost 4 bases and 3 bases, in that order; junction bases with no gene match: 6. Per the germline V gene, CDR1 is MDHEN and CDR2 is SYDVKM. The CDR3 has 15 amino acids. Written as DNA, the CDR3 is TGTGCCAGCAGTTACCGGGACAGGGGACACTACGAGCAGTACTTC. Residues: CASSYRDRGHYEQYF.

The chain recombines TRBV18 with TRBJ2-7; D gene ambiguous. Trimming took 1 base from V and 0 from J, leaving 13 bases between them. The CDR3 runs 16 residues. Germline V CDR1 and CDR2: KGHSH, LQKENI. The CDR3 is CASSPRIAASSYEQYF. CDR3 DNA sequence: TGTGCCAGCTCACCACGAATAGCCGCTAGCTCCTACGAGCAGTACTTC. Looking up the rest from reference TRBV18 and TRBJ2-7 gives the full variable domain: NAGVMQNPRHLVRRRGQEARLRCSPMKGHSHVYWYRQLPEEGLKFMVYLQKENIIDESGMPKERFSAEFPKEGPSILRIQQVVRGDSAAYFCASSPRIAASSYEQYFGPGTRLTVT.

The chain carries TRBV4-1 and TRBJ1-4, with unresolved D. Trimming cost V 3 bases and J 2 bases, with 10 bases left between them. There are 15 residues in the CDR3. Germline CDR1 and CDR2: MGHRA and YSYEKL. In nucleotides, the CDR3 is TGCGCCAGCAGCCAGGGTAGAGGGACTAATGAAAAACTGTTTTTT. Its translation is CASSQGRGTNEKLFF.

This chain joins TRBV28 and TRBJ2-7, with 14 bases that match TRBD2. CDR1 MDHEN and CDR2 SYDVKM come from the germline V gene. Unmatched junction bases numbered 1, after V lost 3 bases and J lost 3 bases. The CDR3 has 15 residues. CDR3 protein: CASSFGTSGSYEQYF. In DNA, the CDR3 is TGTGCCAGCAGTTTTGGGACTAGCGGGAGCTACGAGCAGTACTTC.

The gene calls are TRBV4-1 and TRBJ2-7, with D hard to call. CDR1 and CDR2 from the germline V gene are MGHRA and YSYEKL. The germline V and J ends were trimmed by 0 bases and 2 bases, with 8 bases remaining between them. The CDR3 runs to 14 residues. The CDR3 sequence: CASSQERWAYEQYF. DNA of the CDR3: TGCGCCAGCAGCCAAGAGAGGTGGGCCTACGAGCAGTACTTC.